This TCR beta chain was sequenced during a study of low-dose radiotherapy and immunotherapy resistance in tumors. Germline CDR1 reads SGHTS; CDR2 reads YDEGEE. The ends lost 1 base at V and 6 bases at J; junction bases unmatched: 3. This CDR3 comprises 15 residues. The sample's time point: before trial treatment. Nivolumab, ipilimumab, aspirin, low-dose cyclophosphamide and low-dose radiotherapy were all administered to the donors. Gene-specific TRAV and TRBV primers were used for first-strand cDNA, covering alpha and beta chains. It was with a constant-region primer and a V-primer adapter that TCRs were amplified over roughly 19 PCR cycles. TCRdb ran MiXCR on the reads and lists one entry per CDR3 protein. The sample has approximately 70,000 distinct CDR3 sequences; less than 40% are singletons.

The V call is TRBV5-8, the J call TRBJ2-1, with 11 bases matching TRBD2. The origin of this receptor is a female donor with ovarian cancer. Material: PBMCs, obtained before treatment. The CDR3 spells CASSLSTSGANEQFF. As DNA, the CDR3 is TGTGCCAGCAGCTTGTCGACTAGCGGGGCCAATGAGCAGTTCTTC.